This T cell receptor (beta chain) is from a study of blood T cell repertoires in COVID-19. Germline CDR1 SGDLS, CDR2 YYNGEE. The CDR3 covers 20 residues. V lost 4 bases, J lost 4 bases, and 20 bases stayed unmatched. The method was immunoSEQ multiplex PCR; TCRdb's version includes in-frame clones alone and lacks a portion of them. The sample holds roughly 280,000 clones, approximately 91% seen once. The chain is built from TRBV9 and TRBJ2-1; 10 bases line up with TRBD2. This receptor was taken from a woman aged 25-40 years with COVID-19, enrolled during active disease. The sequenced sample was peripheral blood. The CDR3 bases are TGTGCCAGCAGCCCGTTACCGGGACTAGCGTCTAACCCCCCTTACAATGAGCAGTTCTTC. Translation: CASSPLPGLASNPPYNEQFF.